These 4 T cell receptor beta chains originate from one sample sequenced in a study of blood T cell repertoires in COVID-19. Repertoires were generated with immunoSEQ multiplex PCR, while TCRdb's copy carries only in-frame clones and drops some. The sample contains about 150,000 clones, more than 70% of which appear only once. The sequenced sample was peripheral blood. The receptors were gathered from a woman in her 50s with acute or convalescent COVID-19.

The genes are TRBV5-8 and TRBJ1-4; possible D gene TRBD1, 6 bases. V was pared by 4 bases and J by 8 bases, with 12 bases between. Germline V CDR1 and CDR2: SGHTS, YDEGEE. The CDR3 has 13 residues. The CDR3 loop is CASSRGGSEKLFF. The CDR3 DNA sequence: TGTGCCAGCAGCCGAGGGGGTAGCGAAAAACTGTTTTTT.

This clone has just one count. The chain combines TRBV2 with TRBJ1-5; 10 bases are a match to TRBD1. CDR1 and CDR2 from the germline V gene are SNHLY and FYNNEI. The CDR3 is 14 amino acids. Trimming removed 5 bases from V and 11 bases from J; junction bases left unmatched: 9. CDR3 DNA: TGTGCCAGCAGTTATGGGACAGGGGCACAAACCCAGCATTTT. Translation: CASSYGTGAQTQHF.

J is TRBJ1-2 and V is TRBV28; D perhaps matches TRBD1 (5 bases). V gave up 5 bases and J gave up 5 bases, with 12 bases separating them. CDR3 length equals 13 residues. Germline-derived CDR1 and CDR2 are MDHEN and SYDVKM. Here the CDR3 DNA reads TGTGCCAGCAGTGGGTTAGGGGCTTATGGCTACACCTTC. It yields the protein CASSGLGAYGYTF.

This rearrangement joins TRBV6-5 to TRBJ1-4; possibly TRBD1 for D (5 bases). V was clipped by 8 bases and J by 7 bases, with 20 bases between them. The CDR3 loop spans 15 amino acids. The germline gives CDR1 MNHEY, CDR2 SVGAGI. The CDR3 DNA reads as TGTGCCAGCGCTCTGGGTTTGGGGAGGGGTGAAAAACTGTTTTTT. Amino acids: CASALGLGRGEKLFF.